This is a list of T cell receptor beta chains from one sample in a study of vaccination and CD4 T cells after COVID-19. TCRdb ran MiXCR on the PCR reads and lists one entry per CDR3 protein. The repertoire includes about 24,000 distinct CDR3 sequences, about three fifths of them detected once, and 7.8% sits in the top ten. These TCRs' antigens remain unknown. The source material was CD4+ T cells from blood, cultured in vitro. These receptor sequences come from a human donor who had recovered from COVID-19. Both conserved end residues are part of each CDR3. D genes are given only for firm matches. Rows give clone size only sometimes, using once, few, many, or a class for an expanded clone.

>TRBV28|-|14|-|TRBJ2-7
CASSSEGRVYEQYF
TGTGCCAGCAGTTCGGAGGGCCGGGTCTACGAGCAGTACTTC
>TRBV7-2|TRBD2|16|-|TRBJ2-5
CASSLAVAGAWETQYF
TGTGCCAGCAGCTTAGCTGTAGCGGGAGCGTGGGAGACCCAGTACTTC
>TRBV28|-|15|-|TRBJ1-6
CASKSQGQRNSPLHF
TGTGCCAGCAAATCTCAGGGTCAGAGAAATTCACCCCTCCACTTT
>TRBV5-1|TRBD1|14|-|TRBJ1-2
CASSSGQASYGYTF
TGCGCCAGCAGCTCTGGACAGGCGAGTTATGGCTACACCTTC
>TRBV7-2|-|14|-|TRBJ1-1
CASSPKGGSTEAFF
TGTGCCAGCAGCCCCAAGGGGGGGAGCACTGAAGCTTTCTTT
>TRBV29-1|-|12|few|TRBJ1-1
CSAVPRETEAFF
TGCAGCGCCGTCCCTCGTGAGACTGAAGCTTTCTTT
>TRBV24-1|TRBD1|14|once|TRBJ1-5
CATQRGQGDQPQHF
TGTGCCACTCAAAGGGGACAGGGCGATCAGCCCCAGCATTTT
>TRBV2|TRBD1|15|-|TRBJ1-4
CASTVRDRANEKLFF
TGTGCCAGCACTGTTAGGGACAGGGCAAATGAAAAACTGTTTTTT
>TRBV29-1|-|11|-|TRBJ1-2
CSVFRTAGYTF
TGCAGCGTTTTTCGTACAGCTGGCTACACCTTC
>TRBV10-3|TRBD1|16|-|TRBJ2-7
CAIRPGTGGASYEQYF
TGTGCCATCAGACCCGGGACAGGGGGCGCTTCGTACGAGCAGTACTTC
>TRBV11-2|-|12|few|TRBJ1-1
CASSLTGAEAFF
TGTGCCAGCAGCCTAACCGGGGCTGAAGCTTTCTTT
>TRBV7-2|-|15|-|TRBJ1-2
CATSLRTLAVRGYTF
TGTGCCACCTCCCTCCGGACGCTCGCGGTTCGTGGCTACACCTTC
>TRBV6-2/TRBV6-3|-|16|few|TRBJ1-5
CASSPLTDYSNQPQHF
TGTGCCAGCAGCCCTCTGACAGATTATAGCAATCAGCCCCAGCATTTT
>TRBV2|TRBD1|15|-|TRBJ1-5
CASSEGGQGNQPQHF
TGTGCCAGCAGTGAGGGGGGACAGGGTAATCAGCCCCAGCATTTT
>TRBV7-6|-|13|-|TRBJ2-5
CASSLDRWGTQYF
TGTGCCAGCAGCTTAGACAGATGGGGGACCCAGTACTTC
>TRBV20-1|-|12|-|TRBJ2-7
CRAVGSAYEQYF
TGCAGAGCCGTGGGGTCCGCCTACGAGCAGTACTTC
>TRBV11-2|TRBD1|14|-|TRBJ1-2
CASSRTGINYGYTF
TGTGCCAGCAGCCGGACAGGGATTAACTATGGCTACACCTTC
>TRBV28|-|16|-|TRBJ2-5
CASSLRGGMYQETQYF
TGTGCCAGCAGTTTAAGGGGGGGAATGTACCAAGAGACCCAGTACTTC
>TRBV7-3|TRBD1|15|few|TRBJ2-5
CASSLSGTGSETQYF
TGTGCCAGCAGCCTATCAGGGACAGGGTCTGAGACCCAGTACTTC
>TRBV2|-|14|-|TRBJ2-7
CASSRAGVPYEQYF
TGTGCCAGCAGCCGAGCAGGGGTCCCCTACGAGCAGTACTTC
>TRBV12-3/TRBV12-4|-|15|-|TRBJ2-5
CASSLYRGIQETQYF
TGTGCCAGCAGTTTGTACCGGGGGATACAAGAGACCCAGTACTTC
>TRBV6-2/TRBV6-3|-|15|-|TRBJ1-5
CASSYPDKSNQPQHF
TGTGCCAGCAGTTACCCCGACAAGAGCAATCAGCCCCAGCATTTT
>TRBV7-9|-|13|-|TRBJ1-1
CASSFTGNTEAFF
TGTGCCAGCAGCTTTACAGGGAACACTGAAGCTTTCTTT
>TRBV4-1|TRBD2|15|-|TRBJ2-2
CASSQSGLAYGELFF
TGCGCCAGCAGCCAATCCGGACTAGCTTACGGGGAGCTGTTTTTT
>TRBV29-1|-|13|-|TRBJ1-2
CSVGTGHQYGYTF
TGCAGCGTTGGAACGGGACACCAGTATGGCTACACCTTC
>TRBV27|TRBD1|15|-|TRBJ1-5
CATRNTGASNQPQHF
TGTGCCACCCGGAATACAGGGGCCTCCAATCAGCCCCAGCATTTT
>TRBV7-2|-|15|-|TRBJ1-5
CASSLVSGFNQPQHF
TGTGCCAGCAGCTTAGTGTCAGGGTTCAATCAGCCCCAGCATTTT
>TRBV24-1|-|16|few|TRBJ2-2
CATSDRGRSNTGELFF
TGTGCCACCAGTGATCGTGGGAGGTCCAACACCGGGGAGCTGTTTTTT
>TRBV20-1|TRBD1|16|-|TRBJ1-2
CSARGTGGLSSYGYTF
TGCAGTGCTAGAGGGACAGGGGGGCTCTCCTCCTATGGCTACACCTTC
>TRBV4-1|-|15|-|TRBJ1-2
CASSQGPGANYGYTF
TGCGCCAGCAGCCAAGGGCCAGGGGCGAACTATGGCTACACCTTC
>TRBV24-1|-|13|-|TRBJ1-3
CAPGVLSGNTIYF
TGTGCCCCGGGAGTCCTCTCTGGAAACACCATATATTTT
>TRBV12-3/TRBV12-4|TRBD1|13|few|TRBJ1-2
CASSLGTGYGYTF
TGTGCCAGCAGTTTAGGGACAGGGTATGGCTACACCTTC
>TRBV20-1|-|14|-|TRBJ2-3
CSAIPTASTDTQYF
TGCAGTGCTATTCCGACAGCGAGCACAGATACGCAGTATTTT
>TRBV7-9|-|16|-|TRBJ1-1
CASSPQTGAVNTEAFF
TGTGCCAGCAGCCCACAAACGGGCGCAGTCAACACTGAAGCTTTCTTT
>TRBV7-6|TRBD2|16|-|TRBJ2-7
CASSSSVLTSGYEQYF
TGTGCCAGCAGCTCCTCCGTATTGACTAGCGGGTACGAGCAGTACTTC
>TRBV19|-|14|once|TRBJ2-1
CASSPGTIYNEQFF
TGTGCCAGTAGTCCCGGGACAATATACAATGAGCAGTTCTTC
>TRBV9|-|12|once|TRBJ2-5
CASSVGGETQYF
TGTGCCAGCAGCGTAGGGGGAGAGACCCAGTACTTC
>TRBV6-1|-|13|-|TRBJ1-1
CASTSAGDTEAFF
TGTGCCAGCACTTCAGCTGGGGACACTGAAGCTTTCTTT
>TRBV12-3/TRBV12-4|-|16|-|TRBJ1-2
CASSAGIAIATGGYTF
TGTGCCAGCAGTGCGGGAATTGCCATCGCTACTGGTGGCTACACCTTC
>TRBV6-2/TRBV6-3|-|14|-|TRBJ2-5
CASSSGVGFETQYF
TGTGCCAGCTCTAGTGGAGTCGGTTTTGAGACCCAGTACTTC
>TRBV28|-|14|-|TRBJ2-2
CASSPSPGTGELFF
TGTGCCAGCAGTCCGAGTCCAGGAACCGGGGAGCTGTTTTTT
>TRBV20-1|-|15|few|TRBJ1-6
CSARAGGAHLSPLHF
TGCAGTGCTAGAGCCGGGGGGGCCCACCTTTCACCCCTCCACTTT
>TRBV7-6|TRBD1|14|few|TRBJ1-5
CASSLEQGNQPQHF
TGTGCCAGCAGCTTAGAACAGGGGAATCAGCCCCAGCATTTT
>TRBV20-1|TRBD2|14|few|TRBJ2-1
CSARWGRAIDEQFF
TGCAGTGCTAGGTGGGGGAGGGCCATCGATGAGCAGTTCTTC
>TRBV15|-|16|-|TRBJ1-4
CATSPRQAATNEKLFF
TGTGCCACCAGCCCCCGGCAGGCTGCAACTAATGAAAAACTGTTTTTT
>TRBV11-2|TRBD1|17|-|TRBJ1-2
CASSLGDRGRFVYGYTF
TGTGCCAGCAGCTTAGGTGACAGGGGGCGCTTTGTCTATGGCTACACCTTC
>TRBV20-1|-|14|-|TRBJ1-6
CSVRLRSYNSPLHF
TGCAGTGTCAGGTTGAGGTCCTATAATTCACCCCTCCACTTT
>TRBV7-2|-|15|-|TRBJ1-1
CASSLRRSGVTEAFF
TGTGCCAGCAGCTTAAGGAGGTCAGGGGTGACTGAAGCTTTCTTT
>TRBV20-1|TRBD2|15|-|TRBJ2-1
CSAPQTSGDNNEQFF
TGCAGTGCTCCGCAGACTAGCGGGGATAACAATGAGCAGTTCTTC
>TRBV7-9|-|15|few|TRBJ1-6
CASSFSGGANSPLHF
TGTGCCAGCAGCTTTTCCGGGGGCGCAAACTCACCCCTCCACTTT
>TRBV4-2|-|16|-|TRBJ2-2
CASSHGSTSASGELFF
TGTGCCAGCAGCCATGGGAGTACAAGCGCGTCCGGGGAGCTGTTTTTT
>TRBV2|-|13|-|TRBJ1-2
CASTPNPGYGYTF
TGTGCCAGCACCCCGAACCCTGGCTATGGCTACACCTTC
>TRBV7-9|-|14|few|TRBJ1-2
CASTLDSLGHGYTF
TGTGCCAGCACCTTGGACTCTCTGGGCCATGGCTACACCTTC
>TRBV24-1|-|12|-|TRBJ1-5
CATSPGNQPQHF
TGTGCCACCAGCCCGGGGAATCAGCCCCAGCATTTT